Following are 6 T cell receptor beta chains from one sample sequenced in a study of T cells after yellow fever vaccination. MiXCR, applied by TCRdb to the 5' RACE reads, yields one record per CDR3 protein. The data contain around 400,000 distinct CDR3 sequences, around a tenth of them singletons. Sequenced here: PBMCs, sampled on the day of the first yellow fever vaccination. All receptors derive from a young man who received the YFV17D yellow fever vaccine.

Only a few counts were recorded for this clonotype. The junction does not match germline at one end; this may be a read error. The chain combines TRBV20-1 with TRBJ1-4; TRBD1 might be the D (6 bases). Germline CDR1 is DFQATT and CDR2 is SNEGSKA (reference sequence). The length of the CDR3 is 13 residues. The CDR3 DNA reads TGCAGTCCTAGGGGGAACCTCAATGAAAAACTGTTTTTT. Translation: CSPRGNLNEKLFF.

In its sample, this clonotype was seen a few times. The V call is TRBV18, the J call TRBJ1-1; no reliable D call. V was clipped by 0 bases and J by 1 base, with 12 bases between them. Looked up from germline, CDR1 is KGHSH and CDR2 is LQKENI. The CDR3 sequence is 16 residues long. The CDR3 bases are TGTGCCAGCTCACCACCGGGGAGGACTGGGAACACTGAAGCTTTCTTT. This translates into CASSPPGRTGNTEAFF.

This clonotype occurred a few times. This chain uses TRBV20-1 with TRBJ2-2; possible D gene TRBD1, 5 bases. Germline V CDR1 and CDR2: DFQATT, SNEGSKA (reference sequence). The V end lost 4 bases, the J end lost 6 bases, and 18 bases lay between the germline ends. The CDR3 has 15 amino acids. The DNA of the CDR3 is TGCAGTGCTACAATACCCGGTTCACAGGCCGGGGAGCTGTTTTTT. Its translation is CSATIPGSQAGELFF.

This clonotype has just one count. J is TRBJ1-1 and V is TRBV7-9; the D is unclear. With 2 bases removed from V and 8 bases from J, the gap between germline ends came to 15 bases. Germline V gene sequence: CDR1 SEHNR, CDR2 FQNEAQ (reference sequence). The length of the CDR3 is 14 residues. The CDR3 here is CASSLLSVGREAFF. CDR3 sequence (DNA): TGTGCCAGCAGCTTATTGTCTGTCGGCAGAGAAGCTTTCTTT.

The J gene is TRBJ2-3, the V gene TRBV5-1, with TRBD2 as a possible D gene (5 bases). This CDR3 region has 14 residues. Germline V gene lookup returns CDR1 SGHRS and CDR2 YFSETQ. The ends were cut back, 1 base at V and 2 bases at J, with 8 bases in the middle. DNA for the CDR3: TGCGCCAGCAGCTTGCGACGGGACACAGATACGCAGTATTTT. Translated: CASSLRRDTDTQYF.

This chain joins TRBV6-1 and TRBJ2-5; 8 bases map to TRBD1. Germline CDR1 MNHNS, CDR2 SASEGT. V shed 8 bases and J 5 bases; nucleotides not matched to a gene: 13. CDR3 length: 15 residues. In DNA, the CDR3 is TGTGCCAGCGGCGACAGGGGACCGGGGCGGGAGACCCAGTACTTC. Protein: CASGDRGPGRETQYF.